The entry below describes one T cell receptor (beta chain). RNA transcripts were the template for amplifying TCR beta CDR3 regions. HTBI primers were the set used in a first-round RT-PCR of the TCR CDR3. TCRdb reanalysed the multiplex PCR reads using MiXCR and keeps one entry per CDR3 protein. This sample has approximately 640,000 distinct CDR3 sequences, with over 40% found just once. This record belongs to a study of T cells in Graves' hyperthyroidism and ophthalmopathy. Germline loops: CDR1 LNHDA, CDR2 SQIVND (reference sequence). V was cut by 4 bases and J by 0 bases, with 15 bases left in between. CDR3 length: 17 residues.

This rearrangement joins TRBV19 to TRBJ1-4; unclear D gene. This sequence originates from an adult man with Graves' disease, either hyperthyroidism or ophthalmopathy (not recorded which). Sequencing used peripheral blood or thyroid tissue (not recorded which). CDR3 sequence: CASSKVDPGATNEKLFF. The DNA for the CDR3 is TGTGCCAGTAGTAAAGTGGACCCAGGAGCAACTAATGAAAAACTGTTTTTT.